Listed here are 20 T cell receptor beta chains from one sample, sequenced in a study of vaccination and CD4 T cells after COVID-19. Treatment described: 10-day PBMC culture with coronavirus spike peptide pools or control peptides (ViraFEST assay). Antigens of these TCRs are unknown. Cultured CD4+ T cells had their DNA profiled by the Oncomine TCR Beta short-read assay. TCRdb analysed the PCR reads with MiXCR anew, one entry per CDR3 protein. This sample has roughly 12,000 distinct CDR3 sequences, with more than 45% found just once. Source material: CD4+ T cells from blood, cultured in vitro. All receptors derive from a human donor who had recovered from COVID-19.

The chain employs TRBV2 and TRBJ1-6, with 9 bases matching TRBD1. The V gene's germline CDR1 is SNHLY and CDR2 FYNNEI. The V and J ends lost 9 bases and 14 bases, in that order; junction bases with no gene match: 11. The CDR3 runs to 13 residues. As DNA, the CDR3 is TGTGCCAGTAAGGACAGGGGACCCTTAGCCCTCCACTTT. Amino acid sequence: CASKDRGPLALHF. Together with reference TRBV2 and TRBJ1-6, the CDR3 gives the full variable domain: EPEVTQTPSHQVTQMGQEVILRCVPISNHLYFYWYRQILGQKVEFLVSFYNNEISEKSEIFDDQFSVERPDGSNFTLKIRSTKLEDSAMYFCASKDRGPLALHFGNGTRLTVT.

The chain couples TRBV20-1 to TRBJ2-1; 11 bases map to TRBD1. The germline V gene encodes CDR1 DFQATT and CDR2 SNEGSKA (reference sequence). CDR3 length equals 15 residues. CDR3 region: CSPRGGQGAVNEQFF. The CDR3 nucleotides are TGCAGCCCAAGGGGAGGACAGGGGGCAGTCAATGAGCAGTTCTTC.

The rearrangement uses TRBV21-1 and TRBJ2-4; the table's D call, TRBD2, was not checked against the DNA. TRBV21-1 is described as a pseudogene. The CDR3 is 20 residues long. The chain's CDR3 is CASSKVGTKGLAGERPNQYF. The CDR3 coding sequence is TGTGCCAGCAGCAAAGTGGGGACAAAGGGACTAGCGGGAGAAAGACCCAATCAGTACTTC.

The chain combines TRBV28 with TRBJ1-2; no clear D gene. Trimming took off 11 bases at V and 0 bases at J, with 16 bases between the two ends. CDR3 length: 14 amino acids. CDR1 and CDR2 from the germline V gene are MDHEN and SYDVKM. Here the CDR3 DNA reads TGTGCCTCTTGTTCGGGGATGACTAACTATGGCTACACCTTC. It yields the protein CASCSGMTNYGYTF.

The chain links TRBV24-1 to TRBJ2-3, with 11 bases aligning to TRBD2. V lost 0 bases and J lost 2; bases outside the gene matches: 6. The germline gives CDR1 KGHDR, CDR2 SFDVKD. The CDR3 extends over 18 amino acids. Here the CDR3 reads CATSDLSALAGDTDTQYF. As DNA, the CDR3 is TGTGCCACCAGTGATTTGTCGGCACTAGCGGGAGACACAGATACGCAGTATTTT.

This chain connects TRBV5-4 to TRBJ1-2, with unresolved D. The germline V gene encodes CDR1 SGHNT and CDR2 YYREEE (reference sequence). There are 14 residues in the CDR3. Trimming took off 2 bases at V and 3 bases at J, with 11 bases between the two ends. The CDR3 sequence: CASSLQRTDYGYTF. In DNA form, the CDR3 reads TGTGCCAGCAGCTTACAGCGTACTGACTATGGCTACACCTTC.

The chain links TRBV6-2 or TRBV6-3 to TRBJ2-7, with 10 bases fitting TRBD1. The V gene's germline CDR1 is MNHEY and CDR2 SVGEGT. The V gene end was trimmed by 3 bases and the J gene end by 5 bases; junction bases not matched to a gene: 7. The length of the CDR3 is 15 residues. The CDR3 protein is CASSYGWDRGHEQYF. CDR3 sequence (DNA): TGTGCCAGCAGTTATGGATGGGACAGGGGCCACGAGCAGTACTTC.

This chain uses TRBV28 with TRBJ1-2; D is undetermined. The CDR3 spans 12 residues. V was cut by 5 bases and J by 6 bases, with 10 bases left in between. Per the germline V gene, CDR1 is MDHEN and CDR2 is SYDVKM. The CDR3 reads CASSPNPNGYTF. CDR3 sequence (DNA): TGTGCCAGCAGTCCCAACCCCAATGGCTACACCTTC.

The chain carries TRBV7-2 and TRBJ1-2; tentatively, D is TRBD1 (6 bases). This CDR3 is 15 amino acids long. The germline CDR1 and CDR2 sequences are SGHTA and FQGNSA. V gave up 4 bases and J gave up 5 bases, with 17 bases separating them. The CDR3 loop reads CASSWGAGVGYGYTF. The CDR3 DNA reads as TGTGCCAGCAGCTGGGGGGCGGGGGTAGGGTATGGCTACACCTTC.

The chain has TRBV20-1 and TRBJ2-1; the D is unclear. The V gene's germline CDR1 is DFQATT and CDR2 SNEGSKA (reference sequence). V dropped 4 bases and J dropped 7 bases, with 14 bases sitting between them. This CDR3 is built from 13 residues. The DNA of the CDR3 is TGCAGTGCTACCAGGTCGGCTAGAAATGAGCAGTTCTTC. Translation gives CSATRSARNEQFF.

In this sample, this clonotype turned up a few times. The rearrangement uses TRBV2 and TRBJ1-1, with 9 bases identical to TRBD1. The germline V gene has CDR1 SNHLY and CDR2 FYNNEI. The CDR3 extends over 14 amino acids. Trimming took 5 bases from V and 4 from J; bases not matched to a gene: 5. The CDR3: CASSTGGGVTEAFF. In DNA form, the CDR3 reads TGTGCCAGCAGTACAGGGGGCGGGGTCACTGAAGCTTTCTTT.

This rearrangement joins TRBV27 to TRBJ2-1; 15 bases fit TRBD2. Trimming removed 5 bases from V and 2 bases from J; junction bases left unmatched: 13. The CDR3 has 20 residues. CDR1 and CDR2 (germline): MNHEY, SMNVEV (reference sequence). As DNA, the CDR3 is TGTGCCAGCAGTACCACACCCGGGACTAGCGGGAGGCCCCCCTACAATGAGCAGTTCTTC. As protein: CASSTTPGTSGRPPYNEQFF.

The rearrangement joins TRBV7-2 to TRBJ2-3; TRBD2 is a possible D gene (5 bases). This CDR3 has 15 residues. Germline values: CDR1 SGHTA, CDR2 FQGNSA. V dropped 1 base and J dropped 2 bases, with 10 bases sitting between them. For the CDR3, the DNA is TGTGCCAGCAGCTTAGTTACGACTACCACAGATACGCAGTATTTT. This codes for CASSLVTTTTDTQYF. Full variable domain (remainder filled in from reference TRBV7-2 and TRBJ2-3): GAGVSQSPSNKVTEKGKDVELRCDPISGHTALYWYRQSLGQGLEFLIYFQGNSAPDKSGLPSDRFSAERTGGSVSTLTIQRTQQEDSAVYLCASSLVTTTTDTQYFGPGTRLTVL.

This clonotype was detected a few times. The rearrangement joins TRBV30 to TRBJ1-2; 9 nucleotides line up with TRBD1. This CDR3 region has 16 residues. With V trimmed by 5 bases and J by 5 bases, 15 bases remained unmatched. Germline assignment: CDR1 GTSNPN and CDR2 SVGIG (reference sequence). The chain's CDR3 is CAWAGTGHPRGYGYTF. In nucleotides, the CDR3 is TGTGCCTGGGCCGGGACAGGGCACCCCCGGGGATATGGCTACACCTTC.

The chain uses TRBV12-3 or TRBV12-4 and TRBJ2-5; D is uncertain. Trimming removed 2 bases from V and 5 bases from J, with 9 bases in between. This CDR3 comprises 13 residues. The CDR3 DNA sequence: TGTGCCAGCAGTTTATGGGGTCAGGAGACCCAGTACTTC. Protein sequence: CASSLWGQETQYF.

V gene TRBV3-1 combines with J gene TRBJ1-1, with a possible D match to TRBD1 (5 bases). The CDR3 runs to 13 residues. Germline lookup yields CDR1 LGHDT and CDR2 YNNKEL (reference sequence). V was shortened by 2 bases and J by 11 bases, with 15 bases between the two germline ends. The CDR3 coding sequence is TGTGCCAGCAGCCAACCTGCGGGGGTAGGGGCTTTCTTT. As protein: CASSQPAGVGAFF.

The rearrangement links TRBV20-1 to TRBJ2-3; maybe TRBD2 (5 bases). Trimming shortened V by 2 bases and J by 4 bases, and 13 bases separated the two germline ends. This CDR3 spans 14 amino acids. Germline CDR1 is DFQATT and CDR2 is SNEGSKA (reference sequence). In DNA form, the CDR3 reads TGCAGTGCTAGAAGTAGCGAGAACGCAGATACGCAGTATTTT. It specifies CSARSSENADTQYF.

Comment on this clonotype: A junction boundary mismatches the germline segment, possibly from a read error. The J gene is TRBJ2-1, the V gene TRBV6-2 or TRBV6-3; a possible D gene is TRBD1 (6 bases). Germline CDR1 is MNHEY and CDR2 is SVGEGT. CDR3 length: 15 residues. This CDR3 reads CASSDGKGDYNEQIF. The CDR3 DNA reads as TGTGCCAGCAGCGACGGTAAGGGGGATTACAATGAGCAGATCTTC.

The chain carries TRBV19 and TRBJ2-1; 7 bases are shared with TRBD1. Unmatched junction bases numbered 10, after V lost 5 bases and J lost 0 bases. This CDR3 region has 17 residues. Germline V CDR1 and CDR2: LNHDA, SQIVND (reference sequence). CDR3 DNA sequence: TGTGCCAGTAGTGGGACAGCTCCGCACAGCTCCTACAATGAGCAGTTCTTC. Its protein is CASSGTAPHSSYNEQFF.

V is TRBV10-3 and J is TRBJ2-1, with D possibly matching TRBD2 (5 bases). V was clipped by 5 bases and J by 6 bases, with 14 bases between them. This CDR3 spans 14 amino acids. Germline V gene data show CDR1 as ENHRY and CDR2 as SYGVKD. DNA of the CDR3: TGTGCCATCAGTTGGTCGGCTAGCTTCAATGAGCAGTTCTTC. Protein product: CAISWSASFNEQFF.